The rows below give T cell receptor beta chains drawn from one sample of a study of CD4 and CD8 cells across lung adenocarcinoma regions. TCRdb recomputed calls from the PCR reads with MiXCR, one row per CDR3 protein. There are about 19,000 distinct CDR3 sequences in the sample; roughly 50% occur only once, and roughly a fifth lies in the top ten. Sequencing was carried out using CD4+ T cells from the margin of a lung tumor. Source of these receptors: a male donor with lung adenocarcinoma. The CD4 and CD8 labels of this study may be unreliable. CDR3s include the opening cysteine and the closing phenylalanine or tryptophan.

>TRBV6-1|TRBJ2-2
CASNRGGTGELFF
>TRBV12-3/TRBV12-4|TRBJ2-5
CASSPYQETQYF
>TRBV6-5|TRBJ1-6
CASSYRGVLDSPLHF
>TRBV5-5|TRBJ1-4
CASSRGTFNEKLFF
>TRBV7-2|TRBJ2-3
CASSLSTITALTFRDTQYF
>TRBV6-6|TRBJ2-1
CASTWEYYNEQFF
>TRBV6-2/TRBV6-3|TRBJ2-7
CASSSRRRLSSYEQYF
>TRBV24-1|TRBJ2-5
CATSDGTAGGQYF
>TRBV3-1|TRBJ2-1
CASRQGGRIDNEQFF
>TRBV6-1|TRBJ1-1
CASTAGPANTEAFF
>TRBV6-5|TRBJ2-4
CASSSPGLETCAKDMQYF
>TRBV6-1|TRBJ2-7
CASSRIYEQYF
>TRBV6-1|TRBJ2-3
CARGEGGGDPETQYF
>TRBV6-1|.
CASSDTSGRAKDYEQYF
>TRBV6-1|TRBJ2-2
CASNRLASTNTGELFF
>TRBV6-1|TRBJ2-3
CAGSGGSGPDTQYF
>TRBV6-5|.
CASRPTQGYEQYF
>TRBV25-1|.
CASRYRGGIYEQYF
>TRBV4-1|TRBJ1-5
CASSQSPHPRGSNQPQHF
>TRBV6-1|TRBJ2-1
CASSDTSGTAYNEQFF
>TRBV10-1|TRBJ2-4
CASSELRAARLWGKNTQYF
>TRBV3-1|TRBJ2-7
CASSLDSGSPYEQYF
>TRBV10-1|.
CASSEGGEGYEQYF
>TRBV11-1|TRBJ2-5
CASSLRAGANQETQYF
>TRBV25-1|TRBJ2-5
CASSEYGGYQETQYF
>TRBV12-3/TRBV12-4|TRBJ2-6
CASSRSGANVLTF
>TRBV9|TRBJ2-1
CASSVAAPSYNEQFF
>TRBV4-1|TRBJ2-1
CASSQYPKQDYLFF
>TRBV10-1|TRBJ2-5
CASSEGTGRETQYF
>TRBV6-1|TRBJ1-3
CASVLTRGPVDTIYF